This T cell receptor (beta chain) was recovered during a study of blood T cell repertoires in COVID-19. Study in general: Whether acute or convalescent, the COVID-19 samples came from the United States, Italy and Spain.

A PCR-confirmed or clinician-diagnosed COVID-19 case had contacted exposed participants within 2 weeks of entry. The assay was immunoSEQ multiplex PCR, and TCRdb's table has in-frame clones only and misses some. The table shows approximately 340,000 clones, with approximately 90% occurring only once. Sequencing used PBMCs or T cells enriched from blood (not recorded which). The receptor was isolated from a woman aged 40-49 years who had been exposed to COVID-19.

CDR3 residues: CATSDSGTGIDGYTF. CDR3 DNA sequence: TGTGCCACCAGTGATTCCGGGACAGGGATAGATGGCTACACCTTC. J is TRBJ1-2 and V is TRBV24-1, with 9 nucleotides matching TRBD1. CDR3 length equals 15 residues. V lost 2 bases, J lost 6 bases, and 6 bases stayed unmatched. Germline V lookup: CDR1 KGHDR, CDR2 SFDVKD.